Sequencing of this T cell receptor (beta chain) was carried out in a study of regulatory T cells in long-lasting Graves disease. Broader study findings: Gene preferences differed: TRBV28, TRBJ1-2, TRBJ2-5 in persistent cases.

Many counts were recorded for this clonotype. No antigen is known for it. Library construction for TCR beta used iRepertoire HTBI primers and Arm-PCR of CDR3 regions. TCRdb re-derived calls from the multiplex PCR reads in MiXCR, one entry per CDR3 protein. The table records 300,000 to 400,000 distinct CDR3 sequences, less than 20% of them present only once. Trimming stripped 8 bases from V and 1 base from J, with 15 bases between. The CDR3 has 14 amino acids. Time point denoted: persistent/refractory GD, antithyroid drugs over 5 years with positive TRAb. The authors made the TCR library using RNA they extracted from PBMCs.

The sequence was obtained from a female donor with Graves disease. Sequencing was performed on peripheral blood mononuclear cells (PBMCs), taken when the disease was refractory, from a patient treated with antithyroid drugs. The chain is built from TRBV12-3 or TRBV12-4 and TRBJ2-7, with TRBD2 as a possible D gene (5 bases). As DNA, the CDR3 is TGTGCCAGCGGGGAGAGCGGCCTATCCTACGAGCAGTACTTC. Translation gives CASGESGLSYEQYF.